This T cell receptor beta chain emerged from a study of blood T cell repertoires in COVID-19. Study as a whole: COVID-19 samples from acute and convalescent phases originated in the United States, Italy and Spain. Sample material is recorded as cDNA or gDNA derived from T cells, B-cell-depleted T cells, or PBMCs.

There are 12 residues in the CDR3. Germline CDR1 reads LNHDA; CDR2 reads SQIVND (reference sequence). The ends were cut back, 3 bases at V and 11 bases at J, with 11 bases in the middle. Methods used by the authors: Reference gene primers were amplified, and this amplification served to estimate nucleated cell counts. Profiled with immunoSEQ multiplex PCR; TCRdb holds only in-frame clones, not every one. D and trimming come from the DNA, and the V and J calls and clone size come from that table. The table lists some 290,000 clones, over 90% of them singletons, with approximately 4.1% in the top ten. V and J are TRBV19 and TRBJ2-1, with a possible D match to TRBD2 (5 bases). The sequence derives from a woman aged 25 to 45 who had been exposed to COVID-19. Material for sequencing was PBMCs or T cells enriched from blood (not recorded which). CDR3 region: CASSIRGAQQFF. The CDR3 coding sequence is TGTGCCAGTAGTATTCGGGGAGCGCAGCAGTTCTTC.